This T cell receptor (beta chain) came from a study of T cell responses to AZD1222 COVID-19 vaccine. Profiled with immunoSEQ multiplex PCR; TCRdb holds only in-frame clones, not every one. The sample holds 120,000 to 150,000 clones, approximately 88% seen once. The germline V gene encodes CDR1 SGDLS and CDR2 YYNGEE. Germline trimming cut 0 bases from V and 6 bases from J; bases unmatched to any gene: 11. The CDR3 is 18 residues long. This receptor was obtained from an adult who received the MenACWY meningococcal vaccine as a control. The sample in question was peripheral blood, obtained 28 days after the second dose of the MenACWY control vaccine. The chain has TRBV9 and TRBJ2-1; 11 bases align to TRBD2. The CDR3 loop is CASSVEGFGTSGLNEQFF. CDR3 sequence (DNA): TGTGCCAGCAGCGTAGAAGGTTTTGGGACTAGCGGACTCAATGAGCAGTTCTTC.